This TCR beta chain was captured in a study of CD4 T cells in relation to SARS-CoV-2 and coronaviruses. Study-wide context: TCR beta CDR3s were sequenced after roughly nine-day antigen culture of PBMCs. The negative reference was HIV-1 Nef peptide pool or peptide-free culture.

Repertoires were generated with immunoSEQ multiplex PCR, while TCRdb's copy carries only in-frame clones and drops some. The table lists 26,000 or so clones, about three quarters of them singletons, with 15% to 20% in the top ten. The unexposed donors gave CD4+ T cells in about 2010-2018, prior to COVID-19. CD4+ T cells were isolated from the cells after 10 days of culture. As cell numbers allowed, unexposed-donor CD4+ T cells faced SARS-CoV-2 S/N and four cold-coronavirus spikes. Study-wide results and caveats: Around 60% of donors had memory CD4+ clonotypes crossrecognizing SARS-CoV-2 and common cold coronavirus spike.

About this clone itself: Its antigen is unknown.

CDR3 length: 14 residues. Trimming pared 0 bases from V and 0 bases from J, leaving 5 bases between. CDR1 and CDR2 (germline): SEHNR, FQNEAQ (reference sequence). The chain recombines TRBV7-9 with TRBJ1-1, with D unclear. Sequencing input: CD4+ T cells from PBMCs, cultured in vitro. The receptor was derived from a human donor in good health. The CDR3 DNA follows: TGTGCCAGCAGCTTAGCGTCGGTGAACACTGAAGCTTTCTTT. It specifies CASSLASVNTEAFF.